The T cell receptor (beta chain) described here comes from a study of CD8 T cells in Susac syndrome. Overall study findings and caveats: As the study acknowledged, the number of individuals in its TCR sequencing and HLA analysis was relatively small.

Sequencing of TCR beta drew on CD8+ and CD4+ T cells from blood. Treatment-naive patients with stable or active relapsing-remitting disease served as multiple sclerosis controls. RNA in amounts of about 0.5 to 1 ug was reverse transcribed with random hexamers. Each CDR3 protein gets one entry after TCRdb re-called the immunoSEQ multiplex PCR reads with MiXCR. The sample has over 150,000 distinct CDR3 sequences, around 93% seen once. Details on this clonotype: Its antigen is unidentified.

Material: CD4+ T cells from PBMCs. The source is a human donor with multiple sclerosis.

CDR3 sequence reads: CASRHLREFYEQYF. The DNA of the CDR3 is TGCGCCAGCCGCCACCTCCGGGAATTCTACGAGCAGTACTTC. V is TRBV23-1 and J is TRBJ2-7; tentatively, D is TRBD2 (5 bases). TRBV23-1 is identified as an open reading frame with a role that is uncertain. This CDR3 contains 14 residues. Trimming left V 8 bases short and J 3 bases short, with 17 bases between.